One sample yielded the 9 T cell receptor beta chains listed below, sequenced in a study of T cells after posttransplantation cyclophosphamide. Controls had myeloablative marrow grafts with methotrexate and calcineurin inhibitor, sampled at 1 year. Measured with immunoSEQ multiplex PCR; TCRdb has only the in-frame clones, and not every one. The sample lists about 15,000 clones; roughly 84% were seen once. The sample in question was PBMCs, obtained more than 350 days after allogeneic stem cell transplant with calcineurin inhibitor and methotrexate. The receptor set was obtained from a young adult male patient who received an allogeneic stem cell transplant from a related donor, was CMV-positive, and had no GVHD. Some T cells here may be from the graft donor.

A single count supports this clone. The V and J genes are TRBV4-1 and TRBJ2-4; 8 bases map to TRBD2. Germline CDR1 reads MGHRA; CDR2 reads YSYEKL. The CDR3 has 18 residues. Unmatched junction bases numbered 11, after V lost 4 bases and J lost 0 bases. The chain's CDR3 is CASSPRQLAEPAKNIQYF. Written as DNA, the CDR3 is TGCGCCAGCAGCCCGCGTCAACTAGCGGAGCCAGCCAAAAACATTCAGTACTTC.

This rearrangement joins TRBV10-2 to TRBJ2-7, with 11 bases fitting TRBD2. With V trimmed by 2 bases and J by 1 base, 4 bases remained unmatched. The CDR3 is 16 amino acids. CDR1 is WSHSY and CDR2 is SAAADI in the germline V gene. CDR3 in amino acids: CASSELGTSGSYEQYF. The CDR3 region has the DNA TGCGCCAGCAGTGAGCTCGGGACTAGCGGATCCTACGAGCAGTACTTC.

This sequence joins TRBV28 and TRBJ2-7; 10 nucleotides match TRBD1. This CDR3 is built from 14 residues. Germline loops: CDR1 MDHEN, CDR2 SYDVKM. J was trimmed by 2 bases and V by 2 bases; bases with no gene match: 0. The CDR3 sequence: CASSLGTGAYEQYF. CDR3 DNA sequence: TGTGCCAGCAGTTTAGGGACAGGGGCCTACGAGCAGTACTTC.

This clone was recorded once. CDR3 protein: CASSSLGTSIDTQYF. CDR3 coding DNA: TGTGCCAGCAGTTCCCTTGGGACTAGTATAGATACGCAGTATTTT. The chain uses TRBV28 and TRBJ2-3; 8 bases are shared with TRBD2. Germline V gene lookup returns CDR1 MDHEN and CDR2 SYDVKM. This CDR3 is 15 amino acids long. V shed 4 bases, J shed 5 bases, and the junction held 8 bases outside the gene matches.

V gene TRBV28 combines with J gene TRBJ2-1, with D possibly matching TRBD2 (6 bases). The CDR3 length is 13 residues. The V gene's germline CDR1 is MDHEN and CDR2 SYDVKM. V was trimmed by 4 bases and J by 9 bases, leaving 13 bases between them. CDR3 DNA: TGTGCCAGCAGTTCTCCTTTTAGCGGTGAGCAGTTCTTC. The encoded protein is CASSSPFSGEQFF.

This clone was observed a few times. The V call is TRBV6-1, the J call TRBJ2-2; D perhaps matches TRBD2 (6 bases). Trimming pared 5 bases from V and 1 base from J, leaving 8 bases between. This CDR3 spans 14 amino acids. The V gene's germline CDR1 is MNHNS and CDR2 SASEGT. The CDR3 loop is CASSYSGNTGELFF. In nucleotides, the CDR3 is TGTGCCAGCAGTTATAGCGGGAACACCGGGGAGCTGTTTTTT.

Turning to this clone: The junction differs from germline at one of its ends, possibly a read error. The gene calls are TRBV5-1 and TRBJ1-1; 8 bases are shared with TRBD1. The germline gives CDR1 SGHRS, CDR2 YFSETQ. There are 18 residues in the CDR3. The CDR3 DNA follows: TGCGCCAGCAGCTTGGGGGGGTTGGGGGCAGGGGGCGCGAGGCCCCTCTTGTTT. This codes for CASSLGGLGAGGARPLLF.

This clone was seen a handful of times. The V call is TRBV18, the J call TRBJ2-3; possibly TRBD2 for D (7 bases). The V end lost 0 bases, the J end lost 6 bases, and 13 bases lay between the germline ends. The CDR3 is 15 amino acids. Germline V gene sequence: CDR1 KGHSH, CDR2 LQKENI. The CDR3 coding sequence is TGTGCCAGCTCACCACCGGCGGGGGCAGGTGATACGCAGTATTTT. Translated: CASSPPAGAGDTQYF. The full variable domain, with the rest looked up from reference TRBV18 and TRBJ2-3, is NAGVMQNPRHLVRRRGQEARLRCSPMKGHSHVYWYRQLPEEGLKFMVYLQKENIIDESGMPKERFSAEFPKEGPSILRIQQVVRGDSAAYFCASSPPAGAGDTQYFGPGTRLTVL.

This chain links TRBV28 with TRBJ1-5; D is undetermined. Germline V gene lookup returns CDR1 MDHEN and CDR2 SYDVKM. V shed 3 bases and J shed 2 bases, with 8 bases lying between them. CDR3 length: 14 residues. CDR3 nucleotide sequence: TGTGCCAGCAGTTTGGTCGGAGGCAATCAGCCCCAGCATTTT. As protein: CASSLVGGNQPQHF.